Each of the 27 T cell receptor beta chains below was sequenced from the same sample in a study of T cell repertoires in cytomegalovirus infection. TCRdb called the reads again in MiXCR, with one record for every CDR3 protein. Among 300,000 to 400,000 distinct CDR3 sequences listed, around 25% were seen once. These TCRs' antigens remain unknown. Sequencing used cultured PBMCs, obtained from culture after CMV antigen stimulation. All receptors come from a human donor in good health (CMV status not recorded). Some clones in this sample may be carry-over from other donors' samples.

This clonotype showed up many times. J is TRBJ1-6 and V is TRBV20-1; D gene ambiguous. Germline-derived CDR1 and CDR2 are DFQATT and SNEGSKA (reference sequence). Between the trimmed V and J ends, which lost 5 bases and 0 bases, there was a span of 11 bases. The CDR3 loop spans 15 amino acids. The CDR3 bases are TGCAGTGCTCGGGCCGTAAGCTCCTATAATTCACCCCTCCACTTT. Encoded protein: CSARAVSSYNSPLHF.

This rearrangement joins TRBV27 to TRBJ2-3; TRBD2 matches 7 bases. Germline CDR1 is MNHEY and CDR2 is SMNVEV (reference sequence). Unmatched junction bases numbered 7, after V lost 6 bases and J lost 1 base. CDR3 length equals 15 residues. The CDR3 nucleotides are TGTGCCAGCAGACTAGCGCCCCTCGGCACAGATACGCAGTATTTT. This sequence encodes CASRLAPLGTDTQYF.

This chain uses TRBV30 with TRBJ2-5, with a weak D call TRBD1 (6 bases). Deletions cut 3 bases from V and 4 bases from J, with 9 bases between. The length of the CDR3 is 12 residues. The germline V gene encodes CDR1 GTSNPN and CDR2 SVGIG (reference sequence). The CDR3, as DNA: TGTGCCTGGAGCGGCAGGGGAGAGACCCAGTACTTC. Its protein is CAWSGRGETQYF.

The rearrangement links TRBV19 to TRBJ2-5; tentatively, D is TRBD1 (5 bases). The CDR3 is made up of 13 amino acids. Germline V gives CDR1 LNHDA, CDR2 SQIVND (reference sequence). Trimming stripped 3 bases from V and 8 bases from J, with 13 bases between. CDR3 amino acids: CASSMGRVDTQYF. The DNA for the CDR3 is TGTGCCAGTAGTATGGGCAGGGTAGATACCCAGTACTTC.

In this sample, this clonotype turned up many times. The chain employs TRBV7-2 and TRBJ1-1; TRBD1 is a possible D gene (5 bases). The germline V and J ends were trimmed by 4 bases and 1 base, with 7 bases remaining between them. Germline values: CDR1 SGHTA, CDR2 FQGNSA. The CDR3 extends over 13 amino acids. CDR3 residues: CASSWGPNTEAFF. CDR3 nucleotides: TGTGCCAGCAGCTGGGGACCGAACACTGAAGCTTTCTTT.

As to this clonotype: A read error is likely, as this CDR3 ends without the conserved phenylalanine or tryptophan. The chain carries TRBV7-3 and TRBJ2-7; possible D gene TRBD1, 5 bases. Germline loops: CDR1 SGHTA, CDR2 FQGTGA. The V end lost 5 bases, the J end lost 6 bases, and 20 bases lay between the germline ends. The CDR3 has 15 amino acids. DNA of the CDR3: TGTGCCAGCAGCCCCCTCCCAGGGTACCTTGGCGAGCAGTACCTC. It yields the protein CASSPLPGYLGEQYL.

CDR3 in DNA: TGCAGCGGGCGACCGGGTACGAGCACAGATACGCAGTATTTT. This sequence encodes CSGRPGTSTDTQYF. The genes are TRBV29-1 and TRBJ2-3; the D is unclear. Germline-derived CDR1 and CDR2 are SQVTM and ANQGSEA. Trimming cost V 7 bases and J 0 bases, with 14 bases left between them. The CDR3 covers 14 residues.

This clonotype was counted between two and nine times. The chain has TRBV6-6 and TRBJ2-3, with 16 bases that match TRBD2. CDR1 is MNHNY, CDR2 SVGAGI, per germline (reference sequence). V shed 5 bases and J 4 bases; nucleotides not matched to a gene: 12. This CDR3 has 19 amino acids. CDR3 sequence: CASSHIYGTSGRAPDTQYF. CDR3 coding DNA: TGTGCCAGCAGTCATATATACGGGACTAGCGGGAGGGCCCCAGATACGCAGTATTTT.

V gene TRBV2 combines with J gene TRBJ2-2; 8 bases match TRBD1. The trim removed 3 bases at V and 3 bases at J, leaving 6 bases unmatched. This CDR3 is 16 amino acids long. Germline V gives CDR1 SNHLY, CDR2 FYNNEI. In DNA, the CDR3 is TGTGCCAGCAGTGAGCCCAGGGGGCTGGACACCGGGGAGCTGTTTTTT. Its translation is CASSEPRGLDTGELFF.

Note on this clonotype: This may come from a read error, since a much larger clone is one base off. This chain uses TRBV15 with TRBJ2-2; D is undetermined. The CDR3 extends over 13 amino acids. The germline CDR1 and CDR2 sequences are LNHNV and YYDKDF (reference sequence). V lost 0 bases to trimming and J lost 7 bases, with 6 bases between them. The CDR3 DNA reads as TGTGCCACCAGCAGAGATCGAGGCGGGGAGCTGTTTTTT. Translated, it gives CATSRDRGGELFF.

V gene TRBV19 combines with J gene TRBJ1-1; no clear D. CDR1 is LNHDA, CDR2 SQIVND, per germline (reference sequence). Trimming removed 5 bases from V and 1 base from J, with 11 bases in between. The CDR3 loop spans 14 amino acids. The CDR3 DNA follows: TGTGCCAGTAGTTTTGAGGGTGGGAACACTGAAGCTTTCTTT. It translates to CASSFEGGNTEAFF.

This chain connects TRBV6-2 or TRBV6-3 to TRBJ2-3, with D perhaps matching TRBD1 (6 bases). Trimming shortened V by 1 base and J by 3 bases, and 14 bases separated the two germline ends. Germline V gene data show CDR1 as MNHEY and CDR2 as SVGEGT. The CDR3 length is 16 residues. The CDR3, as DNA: TGTGCCAGCAGTTACTTTGGGACAAGGGTGACAGATACGCAGTATTTT. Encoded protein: CASSYFGTRVTDTQYF.

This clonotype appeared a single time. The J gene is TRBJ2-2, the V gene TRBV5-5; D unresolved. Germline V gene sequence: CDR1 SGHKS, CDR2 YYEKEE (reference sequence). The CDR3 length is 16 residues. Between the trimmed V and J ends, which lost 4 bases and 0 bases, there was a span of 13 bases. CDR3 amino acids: CASSQTGPTNTGELFF. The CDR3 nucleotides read TGTGCCAGCAGCCAAACCGGGCCGACGAACACCGGGGAGCTGTTTTTT.

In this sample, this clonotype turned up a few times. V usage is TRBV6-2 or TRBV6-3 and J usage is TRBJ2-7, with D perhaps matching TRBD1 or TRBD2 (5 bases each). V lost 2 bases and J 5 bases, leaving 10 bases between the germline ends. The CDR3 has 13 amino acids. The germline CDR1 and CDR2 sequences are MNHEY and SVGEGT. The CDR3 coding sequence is TGTGCCAGCAGTTACCCCGGGACCAACGAGCAGTACGTC. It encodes CASSYPGTNEQYV.

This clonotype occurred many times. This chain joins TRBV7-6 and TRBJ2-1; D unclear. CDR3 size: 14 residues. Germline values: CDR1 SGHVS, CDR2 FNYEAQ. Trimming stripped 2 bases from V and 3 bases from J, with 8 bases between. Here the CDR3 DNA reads TGTGCCAGCAGCTTATCGTACAACTACAATGAGCAGTTCTTC. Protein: CASSLSYNYNEQFF.

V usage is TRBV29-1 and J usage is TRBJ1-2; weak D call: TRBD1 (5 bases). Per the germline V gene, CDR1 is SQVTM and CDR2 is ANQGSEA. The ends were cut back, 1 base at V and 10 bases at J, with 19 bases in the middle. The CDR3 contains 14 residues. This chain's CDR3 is CSVEGGGEKNSYTF. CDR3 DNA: TGCAGCGTTGAAGGGGGCGGGGAGAAGAACTCCTACACCTTC.

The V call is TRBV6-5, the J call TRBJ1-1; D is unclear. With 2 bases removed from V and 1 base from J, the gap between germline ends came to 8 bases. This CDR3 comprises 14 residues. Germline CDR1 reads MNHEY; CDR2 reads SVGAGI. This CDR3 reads CASSYLGSNTEAFF. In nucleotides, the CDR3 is TGTGCCAGCAGTTACCTGGGGTCGAACACTGAAGCTTTCTTT.

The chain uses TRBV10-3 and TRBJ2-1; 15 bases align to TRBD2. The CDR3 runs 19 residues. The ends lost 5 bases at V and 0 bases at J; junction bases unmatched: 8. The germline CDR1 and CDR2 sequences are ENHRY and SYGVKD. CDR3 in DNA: TGTGCCATCAGTTCATCACCGGGACTAGCGGGAGGCTCCTACAATGAGCAGTTCTTC. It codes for CAISSSPGLAGGSYNEQFF.

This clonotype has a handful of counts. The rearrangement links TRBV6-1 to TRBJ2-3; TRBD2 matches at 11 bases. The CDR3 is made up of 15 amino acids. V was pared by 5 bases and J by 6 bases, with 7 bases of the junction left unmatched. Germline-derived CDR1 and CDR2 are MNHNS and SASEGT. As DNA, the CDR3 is TGTGCCAGCAGTACCGGTACTAGCGGGAGTGATACGCAGTATTTT. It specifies CASSTGTSGSDTQYF.

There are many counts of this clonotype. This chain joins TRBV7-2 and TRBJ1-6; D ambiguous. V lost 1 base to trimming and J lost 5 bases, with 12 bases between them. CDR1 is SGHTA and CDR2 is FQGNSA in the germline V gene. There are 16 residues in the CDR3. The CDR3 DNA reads TGTGCCAGCAGCTTAGGGCGCGGTCAGAATAATTCACCCCTCCACTTT. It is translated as CASSLGRGQNNSPLHF.

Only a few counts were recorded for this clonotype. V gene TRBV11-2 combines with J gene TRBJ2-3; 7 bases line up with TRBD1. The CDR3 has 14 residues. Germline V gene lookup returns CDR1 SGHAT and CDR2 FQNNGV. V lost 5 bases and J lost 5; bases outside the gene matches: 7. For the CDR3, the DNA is TGTGCCAGCAGCCAGACAGGGACCGTAGATACGCAGTATTTT. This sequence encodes CASSQTGTVDTQYF.

This chain's CDR3 is CSVGSGVTEAFF. DNA for the CDR3: TGCAGCGTTGGATCTGGCGTCACTGAAGCTTTCTTT. This chain uses TRBV29-1 with TRBJ1-1; no firm D call. CDR1 is SQVTM, CDR2 ANQGSEA, per germline. This CDR3 is built from 12 residues. V lost 4 bases to trimming and J lost 4 bases, with 10 bases between them. Drawing the rest from reference TRBV29-1 and TRBJ1-1, the complete variable domain is SAVISQKPSRDICQRGTSLTIQCQVDSQVTMMFWYRQQPGQSLTLIATANQGSEATYESGFVIDKFPISRPNLTFSTLTVSNMSPEDSSIYLCSVGSGVTEAFFGQGTRLTVV.

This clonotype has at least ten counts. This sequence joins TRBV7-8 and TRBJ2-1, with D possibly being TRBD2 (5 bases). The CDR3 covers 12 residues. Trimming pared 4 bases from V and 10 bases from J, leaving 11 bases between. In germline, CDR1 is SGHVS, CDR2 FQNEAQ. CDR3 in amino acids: CASSSTGWEQFF. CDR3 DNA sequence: TGTGCCAGCAGCTCTACGGGGTGGGAGCAGTTCTTC. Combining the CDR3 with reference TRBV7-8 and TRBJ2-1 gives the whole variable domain GAGVSQSPRYKVAKRGQDVALRCDPISGHVSLFWYQQALGQGPEFLTYFQNEAQLDKSGLPSDRFFAERPEGSVSTLKIQRTQQEDSAVYLCASSSTGWEQFFGPGTRLTVL.

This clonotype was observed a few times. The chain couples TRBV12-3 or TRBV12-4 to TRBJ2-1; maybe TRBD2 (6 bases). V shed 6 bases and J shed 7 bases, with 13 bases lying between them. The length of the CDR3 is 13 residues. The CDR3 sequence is CASSYHAGNEQFF. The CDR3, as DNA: TGTGCCAGCAGCTACCACGCGGGGAATGAGCAGTTCTTC.

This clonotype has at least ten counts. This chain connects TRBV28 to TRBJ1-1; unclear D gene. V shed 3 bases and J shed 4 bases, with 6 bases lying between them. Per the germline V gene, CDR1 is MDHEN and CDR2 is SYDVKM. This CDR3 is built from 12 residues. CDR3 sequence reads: CASSLLSTEAFF. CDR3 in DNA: TGTGCCAGCAGTTTGTTGAGCACTGAAGCTTTCTTT.

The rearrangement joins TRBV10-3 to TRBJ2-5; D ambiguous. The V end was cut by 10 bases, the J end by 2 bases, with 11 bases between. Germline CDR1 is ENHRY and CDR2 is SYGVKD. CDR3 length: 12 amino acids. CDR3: CATRQRQETQYF. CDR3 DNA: TGTGCCACCCGCCAAAGACAAGAGACCCAGTACTTC.

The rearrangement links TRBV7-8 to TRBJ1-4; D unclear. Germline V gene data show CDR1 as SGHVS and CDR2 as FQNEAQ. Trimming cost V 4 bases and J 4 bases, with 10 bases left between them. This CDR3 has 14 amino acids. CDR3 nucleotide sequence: TGTGCCAGCAGCTCCTCGAGGCTTAATGAAAAACTGTTTTTT. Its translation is CASSSSRLNEKLFF. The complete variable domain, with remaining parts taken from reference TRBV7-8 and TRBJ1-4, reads GAGVSQSPRYKVAKRGQDVALRCDPISGHVSLFWYQQALGQGPEFLTYFQNEAQLDKSGLPSDRFFAERPEGSVSTLKIQRTQQEDSAVYLCASSSSRLNEKLFFGSGTQLSVL.